This TCR beta chain emerged from a study of cytomegalovirus exposure and HLA in healthy donors (dated by TCRdb to about 2017). Background for the entire study: An earlier analysis of a few hundred of the donors reported 276 Gb of sequence data and 117 million unique TCR beta sequences obtained from approximately 180 million T cells. An early release covering 550 to 650 HLA-typed donors comprised approximately 290 gigabases of sequencing data and roughly 85 million unique TCR sequences. Of the 300 to 400 genotyped donors, over 65% fell in the genetic ancestry cluster associated with self-reported Caucasian donors. The aim of the study was to test whether cataloging public T cell receptors could identify signatures of past pathogen exposure. The study profiled the T cell repertoires of 550 to 700 subjects by immunosequencing and related them to cytomegalovirus serostatus. Along with the approximately 700-subject first cohort, a separate validation cohort of 120 different subjects was used. High-throughput TCR immunosequencing, statistical association of individual TCRs with disease status, and machine learning were combined to predict cytomegalovirus infection status. A later analysis re-analyzed previously published TCR beta repertoires from roughly 630 donors and added high-resolution HLA genotyping to study TCR occurrence patterns. The later analysis used no new phenotypic data to find candidate immune exposures, relying instead on TCR beta sequences and their occurrence across donors. In an earlier analysis of 587 of the donors, high-throughput TCR beta sequencing was used to judge whether each TCR beta V gene segment behaved as functional or pseudogenic. Donor age, sex, ethnicity and CMV serostatus were compiled alongside the repertoire data. Genome-wide SNP genotypes for about 65% of the roughly 700 donors were used in a later genetic analysis, which treated that subset as a discovery cohort. All discovery cohort repertoires had been generated on a single sequencing platform. Both class I and class II loci were covered by HLA typing, at four-digit resolution. Typing coverage differed by locus: A, B, C, DRB1 and DQB1 were typed in roughly 620-630 donors, DQA1 in approximately 520, DPA1 in some 570, and DPB1 in 450 to 480. Several DR-DQ haplotypes were treated as single units for association and clustering because of strong linkage in the cohort. Among 350 to 400 genotyped donors of the cohort, an average of approximately 240,000 unique TCR beta nucleotide sequences were sequenced per donor, 15% to 20% of them non-productive.

The cohort consisted of hundreds of healthy bone marrow donors. At the time of sampling, every cohort member was nominally healthy, though immune exposures that went unrecorded were likely present. The donor was CMV seronegative and belonged to the group of over 300 seronegative cohort members. Each donor provided a peripheral blood sample, and peripheral blood mononuclear cells were used for TCR beta sequencing. Genomic DNA extraction from the blood cell samples was performed with the Qiagen DNeasy Blood Extraction Kit. The library was generated by the immunoSEQ multiplex PCR assay. The multiplex PCR relied on a mix of 60 forward primers for TCR Vbeta segments and 13 reverse primers for TCR Jbeta segments. The CDR3 region of rearranged TCR beta genes was amplified from genomic DNA by a multiplex PCR assay. On the Illumina HiSeq System, the amplified TCR beta libraries were sequenced as 87-base-pair reads. On the authors' methods: In a later analysis, 70 million to 95 million unique TCR beta chains were counted across the approximately 640 repertoires, and approximately 11 million of these chains were shared by at least two donors. A nearest-neighbor algorithm error-corrected the raw reads and collapsed the reads into unique sequences, merging closely related sequences to remove PCR and sequencing errors. To assign V, D and J gene segments, CDR3 sequences were aligned to IMGT reference sequences. Each retained sequence needed at least a six-nucleotide match to both a V gene segment and a J gene segment. A rearrangement was called productive if the CDR3 had no stop codons and remained in frame with V and J, and every other rearrangement was called non-productive. Following IMGT convention, CDR3 was defined as the stretch from the second conserved V-encoded cysteine to the conserved J-encoded phenylalanine. The earlier analysis of about 620 of the donors excluded sequences that lacked an unambiguous match to a single V gene segment. An earlier analysis of a few hundred of the donors classified V segments as functional when productive rearrangements were above 56.7% and as segregating when the standard deviation between donors was above 5%. A statistical classification framework was developed to diagnose cytomegalovirus status using the catalog of TCR beta chain sequences. In a later analysis, TCR nucleotide sequences were compared against IMGT/GENE-DB human TR gene sequences so that V and J genes could be assigned. The TCRdist pipeline was used in a later analysis to assign CDR3 sequences and most-parsimonious VDJ recombination scenarios. In a later analysis, each TCR beta chain was defined by its CDR3 amino acid sequence together with its V-gene family, and reads without a unique V-gene family were excluded. In a later analysis, a few hundred highly shared, low-generation-probability nucleotide sequences were removed to address suspected cross-contamination and a sequencing artifact. In a later analysis, a clonal expansion index was calculated for each public chain from normalized within-repertoire ranks of inferred template counts. In a later analysis, generation probabilities were computed with a VDJ recombination model fitted to out-of-frame rearrangements, and the resulting probabilities were checked against IGoR. In a later analysis, TCR-TCR, TCR-HLA and TCR-CMV co-occurrence was scored with hypergeometric tests, and a repertoire-size bias correction was applied to TCR pairs. To estimate false discovery rates, a later analysis permuted the HLA or CMV assignments 20 times. In a later analysis, co-occurring TCRs were grouped using DBSCAN, with TCRdist sequence similarity added in when clustering inside HLA-allele-positive subsets. For co-occurrence clustering, repertoires with fewer than 30,000 or more than 120,000 public chains were excluded, along with 4 to 6 repertoires with anomalous nucleotide sharing. This immuneACCESS table, as held by TCRdb, lists in-frame sequences with V and J called but not all clones. Of the missing ones, under half trace to an unresolved V gene in checked studies; the others have no known cause. V and J calls and clone size are given by that table; D and trimming were obtained from the DNA. The sample table shows 130,000 to 150,000 clones, and 60% to 85% are seen once. The ten most abundant clones make up roughly 3% of the sample.

Per the germline V gene (reference sequence), LNHDA is the CDR1 and SQIVND is the CDR2. Measured from the cysteine to the phenylalanine, the CDR3 is 20 residues long. This entry keeps only the CDR3 DNA: 60 bases, framed from base 1. V loses 5 bases of germline sequence and J loses 5 bases, and the interval between the two ends is 31 bases. To note about this clone: Its cognate antigen has yet to be identified. It has no much larger one-base neighbor in the sample; base qualities were not kept.

Beyond this particular receptor, the publication reports: The classifier was reported to diagnose cytomegalovirus status with high specificity and sensitivity in both the original cohort and the validation cohort. An association between a missense DCLRE1C variant and V-gene and J-gene trimming of TCR beta chains was found in a later genetic analysis and replicated in an independent cohort. According to a later analysis, most CMV-associated TCR beta chains appeared to be HLA-restricted, and the HLA associations seemed to be driven largely by CMV exposure. According to a later analysis, TCR association rates differed among HLA loci, with DRB1 alleles showing the most associated TCRs and HLA-C alleles showing the fewest. While some public TCRs were present in many individuals, most TCR sequences turned up only very rarely across donors. In a later genetic analysis, fewer N-insertions in productive TCRs were reported among donors in an Asian-associated ancestry cluster than the 666-donor mean. Broadly in line with IMGT annotations, most TCR beta V segments showed up in productive rearrangements about 87% or about 30% of the time in an earlier analysis of under 700 of the donors. In vitro tests confirmed that a few of the cytomegalovirus-associated TCR beta chains recognize cytomegalovirus antigens. The cohort was sequenced for TCR beta chains only, and without alpha or paired-chain data the features that could be detected were limited. HLA typing was unavailable for some donors at each locus, so association tests used only the typed subset. The study gave a list of some 150 TCR beta chains associated with cytomegalovirus. The only immune exposure information available for the cohort was CMV serostatus. A later analysis reported that several top co-occurrence clusters appeared linked to parvovirus B19, influenza, CMV and Epstein-Barr virus. The authors suggested that the approach could potentially be extended to other disease states and immunological phenotypes. A cluster of highly shared sequence variants was judged likely to be a technical artifact of the sequencing pipeline. Some IMGT-functional V segments, including TRBV6-2 and TRBV6-3, could not be distinguished by the 87-base-pair reads and were therefore excluded. Because counts were too low, approximately 15 rarely observed V segments, including chromosome 9 orphons, were excluded from the earlier analysis of some 540 of the donors. Linkage disequilibrium might explain the correlated functional status among segregating V segments, but an unknown experimental factor could not be ruled out. In a later analysis, HLA-associated TCR beta chains were found to be more clonally expanded and to have lower generation probabilities than equally common non-associated chains. In a later analysis, over 15,000 TCR beta sequences were associated with specific HLA alleles at a false discovery rate of 0.05. The presence/absence analyses assumed that sequencing depth was roughly uniform across donors, and that assumption may not be true. Assigning TCR associations to individual alleles was difficult when HLA alleles, especially DR and DQ, strongly co-occurred. A further reported finding was that TCR beta sequences accurately predicted the HLA-A and HLA-B alleles for most subjects in the first cohort.

The sequence was collected from a male donor in good health and CMV-seronegative. The V and J segments used are TRBV19 and TRBJ2-4; matching of 6 bases hints at TRBD1 as the D gene. Sequencing was carried out using PBMCs. CDR3 reads: CASSFFPGTLTPKWENIQYF. Read as DNA, the sequence is TGTGCCAGTAGTTTCTTTCCCGGGACACTCACCCCCAAATGGGAAAACATTCAGTACTTC.